Here is one T cell receptor beta chain with its context. Antigen specificity is unknown. This record comes from a study of T cells after yellow fever vaccination. The germline V gene encodes CDR1 SGHAT and CDR2 FQNNGV. V gave up 4 bases and J gave up 9 bases, with 16 bases separating them. The CDR3 consists of 14 residues. Study-wide points: Contaminants from the bulk population, in the form of abundant clonotypes, could be found in FACS-sorted repertoires. Some clonotypes, a small share, were shared between CD4 and CD8 compartments.

They built TCR cDNA with 5'RACE template switching, a step that put in a universal primer site and UMIs. TCRdb fed the 5' RACE reads into MiXCR, producing one record per CDR3 protein. The data hold around 530,000 distinct CDR3 sequences, with 17% observed a single time. This sequence originates from a man aged 18 to 30 who received the YFV17D yellow fever vaccine. This specimen was PBMCs, taken 5 days after the first yellow fever vaccination. This sequence joins TRBV11-2 and TRBJ2-1; possibly TRBD1 for D (6 bases). The CDR3 DNA reads as TGTGCCAGCAGCTACTTGACAGGATTGGGTGAGCAGTTCTTC. Translated: CASSYLTGLGEQFF.